Listed below are T cell receptor beta chains from one sample, sequenced in a study of beta chain features in type 1 diabetes. Using immunoSEQ multiplex PCR, the repertoire was profiled, and TCRdb retains in-frame clones only, with some absent. The data hold 150,000 to 170,000 clones, with 10% observed a single time. Sequencing input: central memory CD4+ T cells from blood. The receptors originated from a man aged 25 to 40 with type 1 diabetes. CDR3s include the opening cysteine and the closing phenylalanine or tryptophan. Fields, in order: J gene, clone size, D gene, V gene, CDR3 DNA, CDR3 protein. The D gene is left open where the match is weak. The size of a clone is reported for some rows only, either as once, few or many, or as a class for expanded clones.

J gene: TRBJ2-7
clone size: NA
D gene: TRBD2
V gene: TRBV29-1
CDR3 DNA: TGCAGCGTTGACGGAGCGGGGAACCTCGCCGAGCAGTACTTC
CDR3 protein: CSVDGAGNLAEQYF

J gene: TRBJ2-1
clone size: few
D gene: NA
V gene: TRBV7-2
CDR3 DNA: TGTGCCAGCAGCTTCCGGGGTGAGCAGTTCTTC
CDR3 protein: CASSFRGEQFF

J gene: TRBJ2-5
clone size: many
D gene: TRBD2
V gene: TRBV7-9
CDR3 DNA: TGTGCCAGCAGCTTACGCTGGCTAGCGGACCCAAAAGAGACCCAGTACTTC
CDR3 protein: CASSLRWLADPKETQYF

J gene: TRBJ2-7
clone size: few
D gene: TRBD1
V gene: TRBV9
CDR3 DNA: TGTGCCAGCAGCGTGACAGGGGCGTCCTACGAGCAGTACTTC
CDR3 protein: CASSVTGASYEQYF

J gene: TRBJ2-7
clone size: NA
D gene: TRBD1
V gene: TRBV29-1
CDR3 DNA: TGCAGCGTTGAGGGACAGGGGTACGAGCAGTACTTC
CDR3 protein: CSVEGQGYEQYF

J gene: TRBJ2-1
clone size: few
D gene: NA
V gene: TRBV2
CDR3 DNA: TGTGCCAGCAGGCCGGACTGGAATGAGCAGTTCTTC
CDR3 protein: CASRPDWNEQFF

J gene: TRBJ2-1
clone size: few
D gene: NA
V gene: TRBV5-1
CDR3 DNA: TGCGCCAGCAGCTTGGTTCCGGGTCAGATTCCCACTGAGCAGTTCTTC
CDR3 protein: CASSLVPGQIPTEQFF

J gene: TRBJ1-1
clone size: NA
D gene: NA
V gene: TRBV5-1
CDR3 DNA: TGCGCCAGCATCAAGGACAGCTCAATAATGAACACTGAAGCTTTCTTT
CDR3 protein: CASIKDSSIMNTEAFF

J gene: TRBJ1-5
clone size: NA
D gene: NA
V gene: TRBV9
CDR3 DNA: TGTGCCAGCAGCGTAGACAACAATCAGCCCCAGCATTTT
CDR3 protein: CASSVDNNQPQHF

J gene: TRBJ1-2
clone size: NA
D gene: TRBD1
V gene: TRBV13
CDR3 DNA: TGTGCCAGCAGCCAGGGACAGCTTTATGGCTACACCTTC
CDR3 protein: CASSQGQLYGYTF

J gene: TRBJ1-2
clone size: NA
D gene: NA
V gene: TRBV2
CDR3 DNA: TGTGCCAGCGACGAGGGCTCCTATGGCTACACCTTC
CDR3 protein: CASDEGSYGYTF

J gene: TRBJ1-1
clone size: few
D gene: TRBD1
V gene: TRBV29-1
CDR3 DNA: TGCAGCGTGGACAGGGGAAGGTACGGGGGCACTGAAGCTTTCTTT
CDR3 protein: CSVDRGRYGGTEAFF

J gene: TRBJ2-5
clone size: few
D gene: NA
V gene: TRBV5-1
CDR3 DNA: TGCGCCAGCAGCTTGGCACAGGGCCCTGCAGAGACCCAGTACTTC
CDR3 protein: CASSLAQGPAETQYF

J gene: TRBJ2-5
clone size: few
D gene: TRBD1
V gene: TRBV19
CDR3 DNA: TGTGCCAGTAGTATCCTGGACAGGAGAGAGACCCAGTACTTC
CDR3 protein: CASSILDRRETQYF

J gene: TRBJ2-3
clone size: NA
D gene: TRBD2
V gene: TRBV5-1
CDR3 DNA: TGCGCCAGCAGCTTGGTTGGACTAGCAACAGATACGCAGTATTTT
CDR3 protein: CASSLVGLATDTQYF

J gene: TRBJ2-7
clone size: NA
D gene: TRBD1
V gene: TRBV7-2
CDR3 DNA: TGTGCCAGCAGCTCCGGACAGGCTCCCTACGAGCAGTACTTC
CDR3 protein: CASSSGQAPYEQYF

J gene: TRBJ2-2
clone size: few
D gene: NA
V gene: TRBV6-6
CDR3 DNA: TGTGCCAGCAGACTCGCGTCCACCGGGGAGCTGTTTTTT
CDR3 protein: CASRLASTGELFF

J gene: TRBJ2-7
clone size: few
D gene: NA
V gene: TRBV18
CDR3 DNA: TGTGCCAGCTCACCAGCAGGGTTGGGCAGGGGCGAGCAGTACTTC
CDR3 protein: CASSPAGLGRGEQYF

J gene: TRBJ2-7
clone size: NA
D gene: NA
V gene: TRBV28
CDR3 DNA: TGTGCCAGCAGCTCTACCTACGAGCAGTACTTC
CDR3 protein: CASSSTYEQYF

J gene: TRBJ2-7
clone size: NA
D gene: TRBD1
V gene: TRBV6-1
CDR3 DNA: TGTGCCAGCAGACCCCCCGGACAGGATTCCTACGAGCAGTACTTC
CDR3 protein: CASRPPGQDSYEQYF

J gene: TRBJ2-2
clone size: few
D gene: NA
V gene: TRBV5-4
CDR3 DNA: TGTGCCTCTACACGGCCCCACGGGACGAACACCGGGGAGCTGTTTTTT
CDR3 protein: CASTRPHGTNTGELFF

J gene: TRBJ1-4
clone size: many
D gene: NA
V gene: TRBV7-9
CDR3 DNA: TGTGCCAGCAGCCGGAGGAGTAATGAAAAACTGTTTTTT
CDR3 protein: CASSRRSNEKLFF

J gene: TRBJ1-2
clone size: NA
D gene: NA
V gene: TRBV7-3
CDR3 DNA: TGTGCCAGCAAAACTTGGACAGCCGTTGATGGCTACACCTTC
CDR3 protein: CASKTWTAVDGYTF

J gene: TRBJ1-2
clone size: few
D gene: TRBD1
V gene: TRBV29-1
CDR3 DNA: TGCAGCGTTGGTTGGCAGGGGGCTGCGGGCTACACCTTC
CDR3 protein: CSVGWQGAAGYTF

J gene: TRBJ2-3
clone size: few
D gene: NA
V gene: TRBV5-1
CDR3 DNA: TGCGCCAGCAGCCCTGACAGGATCACAGATACGCAGTATTTT
CDR3 protein: CASSPDRITDTQYF

J gene: TRBJ2-7
clone size: few
D gene: NA
V gene: TRBV2
CDR3 DNA: TGTGCCAGCAGTATAAGCCACGAGCAGTACTTC
CDR3 protein: CASSISHEQYF

J gene: TRBJ2-7
clone size: few
D gene: NA
V gene: TRBV27
CDR3 DNA: TGTGCCAGCATCGGGACAAATACCTACGAGCAGTACTTC
CDR3 protein: CASIGTNTYEQYF

J gene: TRBJ1-3
clone size: few
D gene: NA
V gene: TRBV5-5
CDR3 DNA: TGTGCCAGCAGCCAACAAAGCTCTGGAAACACCATATATTTT
CDR3 protein: CASSQQSSGNTIYF

J gene: TRBJ2-5
clone size: few
D gene: TRBD1
V gene: TRBV7-9
CDR3 DNA: TGTGCCAGCAGCATCGGGACAGGGATCGAGACCCAGTACTTC
CDR3 protein: CASSIGTGIETQYF

J gene: TRBJ1-5
clone size: NA
D gene: NA
V gene: TRBV28
CDR3 DNA: TGTGCCAGCACAGTTAGCAATCAGCCCCAGCATTTT
CDR3 protein: CASTVSNQPQHF

J gene: TRBJ1-5
clone size: NA
D gene: NA
V gene: TRBV11-2
CDR3 DNA: TGTGCCAGCAGCCGGACAGTAAATCAGCCCCAGCATTTT
CDR3 protein: CASSRTVNQPQHF

J gene: TRBJ2-5
clone size: few
D gene: NA
V gene: TRBV29-1
CDR3 DNA: TGCAGCGTTGTACAGGGCCAAGAGACCCAGTACTTC
CDR3 protein: CSVVQGQETQYF

J gene: TRBJ1-1
clone size: few
D gene: NA
V gene: TRBV19
CDR3 DNA: TGTGCCAGTAGTATAGGTCGCAGACAGAACACTGAAGCTTTCTTT
CDR3 protein: CASSIGRRQNTEAFF

J gene: TRBJ2-7
clone size: few
D gene: NA
V gene: TRBV10-3
CDR3 DNA: TGTGCCATCAGTGAGTCCCACGGCTCCTACGAGCAGTACTTC
CDR3 protein: CAISESHGSYEQYF

J gene: TRBJ2-7
clone size: NA
D gene: NA
V gene: TRBV6-5
CDR3 DNA: TGTGCCAGCAGTTACGCCCGGAGTGGCGACGAGCAGTACTTC
CDR3 protein: CASSYARSGDEQYF

J gene: TRBJ2-6
clone size: few
D gene: NA
V gene: TRBV2
CDR3 DNA: TGTGCCAGCAGTACAGGCTCTGGGGCCAACGTCCTGACTTTC
CDR3 protein: CASSTGSGANVLTF

J gene: TRBJ1-1
clone size: NA
D gene: NA
V gene: TRBV7-9
CDR3 DNA: TGTGCCAGCAGCCTTTCCGGACAGACTGAAGCTTTCTTT
CDR3 protein: CASSLSGQTEAFF

J gene: TRBJ2-1
clone size: many
D gene: TRBD2
V gene: TRBV5-1
CDR3 DNA: TGCGCCAGCAGCTTGGGGACTAGCGTGAGCAATGAGCAGTTCTTC
CDR3 protein: CASSLGTSVSNEQFF

J gene: TRBJ2-1
clone size: few
D gene: TRBD2
V gene: TRBV7-9
CDR3 DNA: TGTGCCAGCAGCTTCTTGGGAGGGCCGTTTGAGCAGTTCTTC
CDR3 protein: CASSFLGGPFEQFF

J gene: TRBJ2-4
clone size: NA
D gene: NA
V gene: TRBV28
CDR3 DNA: TGTGCCAGCAGCTTGGGACTAAAGGGGGGCATTCAGTACTTC
CDR3 protein: CASSLGLKGGIQYF

J gene: TRBJ2-3
clone size: NA
D gene: TRBD2
V gene: TRBV9
CDR3 DNA: TGTGCCAGCAGCGCTAGCGGGAGACCCGGAGATACGCAGTATTTT
CDR3 protein: CASSASGRPGDTQYF

J gene: TRBJ2-1
clone size: NA
D gene: TRBD2
V gene: TRBV7-2
CDR3 DNA: TGTGCCAGCAGCTTAGCGACTAGCGGGAGACACGAGCAGTTCTTC
CDR3 protein: CASSLATSGRHEQFF

J gene: TRBJ1-4
clone size: few
D gene: TRBD1
V gene: TRBV15
CDR3 DNA: TGTGCCACCAGCAGAGAACGGGGGACAGGGGGCTTCGGTGAAAAACTGTTTTTT
CDR3 protein: CATSRERGTGGFGEKLFF

J gene: TRBJ2-3
clone size: NA
D gene: NA
V gene: TRBV28
CDR3 DNA: TGTGCCAGCAGTTCGACAGATTATACGCAGTATTTT
CDR3 protein: CASSSTDYTQYF

J gene: TRBJ2-7
clone size: NA
D gene: NA
V gene: TRBV28
CDR3 DNA: TGTGCCAGCTTGGGACAAGACTACGAGCAGTACTTC
CDR3 protein: CASLGQDYEQYF

J gene: TRBJ2-7
clone size: NA
D gene: NA
V gene: TRBV14
CDR3 DNA: TGTGCCAGCAGAGCATCCGGGACACCCTACGAGCAGTACTTC
CDR3 protein: CASRASGTPYEQYF

J gene: TRBJ1-2
clone size: NA
D gene: NA
V gene: TRBV28
CDR3 DNA: TGTGCCAGCAGCTGGGGGAGGAATAACTATGGCTACACCTTC
CDR3 protein: CASSWGRNNYGYTF

J gene: TRBJ2-7
clone size: few
D gene: TRBD2
V gene: TRBV28
CDR3 DNA: TGTGCCAGCGGTACTAGCGGGAGGGCCTTCGGCAACGAGCAGTACTTC
CDR3 protein: CASGTSGRAFGNEQYF

J gene: TRBJ1-3
clone size: NA
D gene: NA
V gene: TRBV9
CDR3 DNA: TGTGCCAGCAGCGCCGGGACTGGAAACACCATATATTTT
CDR3 protein: CASSAGTGNTIYF

J gene: TRBJ2-1
clone size: few
D gene: TRBD2
V gene: TRBV4-3
CDR3 DNA: TGCGCCAGCAGCCAGCCTTCCTGGGGGACTAGCGGGGAACTTGGCTACAATGAGCAGTTCTTC
CDR3 protein: CASSQPSWGTSGELGYNEQFF

J gene: TRBJ2-5
clone size: few
D gene: NA
V gene: TRBV7-8
CDR3 DNA: TGTGCCAGCAGACCAGGGGGGAGGATAGAGACCCAGTACTTC
CDR3 protein: CASRPGGRIETQYF

J gene: TRBJ2-2
clone size: few
D gene: NA
V gene: TRBV27
CDR3 DNA: TGTGCCAGCAGTTTATACTCTCGGACTAACCGAGGAAGGAGAGCCGGGGAGCTGTTTTTT
CDR3 protein: CASSLYSRTNRGRRAGELFF

J gene: TRBJ1-4
clone size: NA
D gene: TRBD1
V gene: TRBV25-1
CDR3 DNA: TGTGCCAGCAGTATGCGGACAGGGTTTCTCGAAAAACTGTTTTTT
CDR3 protein: CASSMRTGFLEKLFF

J gene: TRBJ2-3
clone size: NA
D gene: TRBD1
V gene: TRBV4-1
CDR3 DNA: TGCGCCAGCAGCCGGAACAGGGGGCCAGATACGCAGTATTTT
CDR3 protein: CASSRNRGPDTQYF

J gene: TRBJ2-7
clone size: few
D gene: NA
V gene: TRBV6-1
CDR3 DNA: TGTGCCAGCAGTGAGTCGGCAGGCTTCGGCGAGCAGTACTTC
CDR3 protein: CASSESAGFGEQYF

J gene: TRBJ2-7
clone size: NA
D gene: TRBD1
V gene: TRBV7-9
CDR3 DNA: TGTGCCAGCAGCCGGCCGGGACAGGGGATCTACGAGCAGTACTTC
CDR3 protein: CASSRPGQGIYEQYF

J gene: TRBJ2-1
clone size: NA
D gene: TRBD2
V gene: TRBV10-3
CDR3 DNA: TGTGCCATCAGGATGACTAGCGCCTCCTACAATGAGCAGTTCTTC
CDR3 protein: CAIRMTSASYNEQFF

J gene: TRBJ1-5
clone size: few
D gene: TRBD1
V gene: TRBV28
CDR3 DNA: TGTGCCAGCAGCCGGACAGGCCTGGGGCCCCAGCATTTT
CDR3 protein: CASSRTGLGPQHF

J gene: TRBJ1-1
clone size: few
D gene: NA
V gene: TRBV16
CDR3 DNA: TGTGCCAGCAGCCAAGCAGGGGCGACTGAAGCTTTCTTT
CDR3 protein: CASSQAGATEAFF

J gene: TRBJ2-5
clone size: NA
D gene: NA
V gene: TRBV30
CDR3 DNA: TGTGCCTGGACCTTACAAAAGGAGACCCAGTACTTC
CDR3 protein: CAWTLQKETQYF